These T cell receptor beta chains were read from a single sample in a study of CD8 T cells in Susac syndrome. TCRdb itself ran the immunoSEQ multiplex PCR reads through MiXCR, one entry per CDR3 protein. Of 150,000 to 180,000 distinct CDR3 sequences listed, roughly 96% are singletons. What was sequenced was CD4+ T cells from PBMCs. These receptor sequences come from a human donor with Susac syndrome. The CDR3 runs from the conserved cysteine through the conserved F or W. A D gene is named only where the DNA matches it firmly. Size is stated for part of the rows, as once, few or many counts, or as a class when the clone is expanded.

-	-	TRBV19	TRBJ1-2	CASIEHGGYTF	TGTGCCAGTATTGAACATGGTGGCTACACCTTC
-	-	TRBV25-1	TRBJ1-1	CASSEPGLNTEAFF	TGTGCCAGCAGTGAGCCGGGTTTGAACACTGAAGCTTTCTTT
TRBD2	-	TRBV12-3/TRBV12-4	TRBJ2-1	CASRAGEINEQFF	TGTGCCAGCAGAGCGGGGGAAATCAATGAGCAGTTCTTC
TRBD1	-	TRBV20-1	TRBJ2-7	CSASTDRAYEQYF	TGCAGTGCTTCTACGGACAGGGCCTACGAGCAGTACTTC
-	-	TRBV7-3	TRBJ1-1	CASSSQNAKGEAFF	TGTGCCAGCAGCTCCCAAAATGCTAAGGGTGAAGCTTTCTTT
-	-	TRBV25-1	TRBJ2-1	CASSVGGTYNEQFF	TGTGCCAGCAGTGTCGGGGGCACTTACAATGAGCAGTTCTTC
TRBD1	-	TRBV20-1	TRBJ1-2	CSASTRQGRWGYTF	TGCAGTGCTAGCACTAGACAGGGCCGGTGGGGCTACACCTTC
-	once	TRBV12-3/TRBV12-4	TRBJ1-2	CASSLGTVPPNYGYTF	TGTGCCAGCAGTTTAGGGACGGTGCCGCCTAACTATGGCTACACCTTC
-	-	TRBV2	TRBJ2-4	CASRGGQHLAKNIQYF	TGTGCCAGCAGAGGCGGTCAGCACCTAGCCAAAAACATTCAGTACTTC
-	-	TRBV29-1	TRBJ2-1	CSVGALPDNEQFF	TGCAGCGTTGGAGCGCTTCCAGACAATGAGCAGTTCTTC
-	-	TRBV20-1	TRBJ2-1	CSAPPVTSGEQFF	TGCAGTGCTCCTCCTGTTACCTCGGGGGAGCAGTTCTTC
TRBD2	-	TRBV5-4	TRBJ2-3	CASSYRGGGGTDTQYF	TGTGCCAGCAGCTACCGTGGGGGGGGTGGCACAGATACGCAGTATTTT
-	-	TRBV12-3/TRBV12-4	TRBJ2-5	CASSSGTSGETQYF	TGTGCCAGCAGTTCCGGGACATCGGGAGAGACCCAGTACTTC
TRBD2	-	TRBV7-8	TRBJ2-5	CASSSYRLAGGKETQYF	TGTGCCAGCAGCTCCTACCGACTAGCGGGGGGGAAAGAGACCCAGTACTTC
-	once	TRBV4-3	TRBJ2-7	CASSQEAQSSSYEQYF	TGCGCCAGCAGCCAAGAGGCACAGTCAAGCTCCTACGAGCAGTACTTC
-	-	TRBV5-1	TRBJ2-7	CASSQNNYEQYF	TGCGCCAGCAGCCAAAACAACTACGAGCAGTACTTC